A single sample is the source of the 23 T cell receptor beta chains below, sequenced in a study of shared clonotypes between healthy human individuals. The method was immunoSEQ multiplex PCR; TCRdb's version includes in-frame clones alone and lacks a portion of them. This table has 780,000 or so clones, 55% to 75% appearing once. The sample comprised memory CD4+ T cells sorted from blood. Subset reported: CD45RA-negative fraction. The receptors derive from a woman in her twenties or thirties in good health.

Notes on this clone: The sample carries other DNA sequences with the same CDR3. CDR3 loop: CASSFSGSSYNEQFF. The DNA of the CDR3 is TGTGCCAGCAGCTTTAGCGGGAGCTCCTACAATGAGCAGTTCTTC. V and J are TRBV9 and TRBJ2-1, with TRBD2 identical over 9 bases. Losses at the gene ends were 4 bases for V and 0 bases for J; bases not matched to a gene: 2. This CDR3 is built from 15 residues. In germline, CDR1 is SGDLS, CDR2 YYNGEE.

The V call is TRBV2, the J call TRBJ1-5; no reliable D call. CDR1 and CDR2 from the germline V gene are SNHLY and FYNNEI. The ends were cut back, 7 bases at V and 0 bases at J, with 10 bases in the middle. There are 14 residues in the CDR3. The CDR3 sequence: CASKSEVSNQPQHF. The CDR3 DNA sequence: TGTGCCAGCAAGTCTGAAGTTAGCAATCAGCCCCAGCATTTT.

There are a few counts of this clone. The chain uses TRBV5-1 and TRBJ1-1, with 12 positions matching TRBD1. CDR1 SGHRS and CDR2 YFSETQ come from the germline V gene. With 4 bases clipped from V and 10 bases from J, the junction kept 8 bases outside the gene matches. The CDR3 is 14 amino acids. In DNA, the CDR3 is TGCGCCAGCAGCGCCGGGACAGGGGGCCTAGGAGCTTTCTTT. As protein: CASSAGTGGLGAFF. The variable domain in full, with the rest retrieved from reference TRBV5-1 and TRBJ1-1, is KAGVTQTPRYLIKTRGQQVTLSCSPISGHRSVSWYQQTPGQGLQFLFEYFSETQRNKGNFPGRFSGRQFSNSRSEMNVSTLELGDSALYLCASSAGTGGLGAFFGQGTRLTVV.

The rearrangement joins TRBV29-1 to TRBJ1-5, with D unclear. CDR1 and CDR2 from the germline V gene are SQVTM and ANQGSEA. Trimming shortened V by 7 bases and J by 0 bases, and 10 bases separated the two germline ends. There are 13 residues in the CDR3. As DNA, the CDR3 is TGCAGCGAGCGATCGATTAGCAATCAGCCCCAGCATTTT. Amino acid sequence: CSERSISNQPQHF.

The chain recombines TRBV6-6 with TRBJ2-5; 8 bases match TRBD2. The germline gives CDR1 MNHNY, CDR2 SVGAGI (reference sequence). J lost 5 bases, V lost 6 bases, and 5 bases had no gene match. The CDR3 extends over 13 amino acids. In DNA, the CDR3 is TGTGCCAGCAGATCGGGACTAGTTGAGACCCAGTACTTC. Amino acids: CASRSGLVETQYF.

The CDR3 is CASSQIGLTANYGYTF. The CDR3 region has the DNA TGTGCCAGCAGCCAAATCGGGCTCACAGCTAACTATGGCTACACCTTC. The chain recombines TRBV28 with TRBJ1-2, with D unclear. The V gene's germline CDR1 is MDHEN and CDR2 SYDVKM. The V end lost 6 bases, the J end lost 0 bases, and 17 bases lay between the germline ends. The CDR3 has 16 amino acids.

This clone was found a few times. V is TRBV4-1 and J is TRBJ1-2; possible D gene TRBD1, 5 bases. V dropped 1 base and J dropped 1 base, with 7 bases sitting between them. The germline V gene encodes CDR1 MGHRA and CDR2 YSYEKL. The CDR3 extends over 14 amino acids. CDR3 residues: CASSQATVNYGYTF. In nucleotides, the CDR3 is TGCGCCAGCAGCCAAGCGACAGTTAACTATGGCTACACCTTC.

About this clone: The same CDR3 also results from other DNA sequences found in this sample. The CDR3 sequence is CASSIGTANTEAFF. CDR3 in DNA: TGTGCCAGTAGTATAGGGACGGCTAACACTGAAGCTTTCTTT. The chain is built from TRBV19 and TRBJ1-1; D gene ambiguous. CDR3 length: 14 amino acids. Germline V gives CDR1 LNHDA, CDR2 SQIVND (reference sequence). V dropped 1 base and J dropped 2 bases, with 8 bases sitting between them.

CDR3 coding DNA: TGTGCCAGCCGCTCCTCACCAGGGTTAAACTATGGCTACACCTTC. Residues: CASRSSPGLNYGYTF. The chain is built from TRBV6-5 and TRBJ1-2, with D perhaps matching TRBD1 (5 bases). The CDR3 covers 15 residues. CDR1 MNHEY and CDR2 SVGAGI come from the germline V gene. V lost 8 bases and J 2 bases, leaving 18 bases between the germline ends.

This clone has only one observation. The CDR3 nucleotides are TGTGCCAGCAGCGGCCGGGACCCCTATGAAAAACTGTTTTTT. Translated: CASSGRDPYEKLFF. The rearrangement uses TRBV9 and TRBJ1-4; the D gene is possibly TRBD1 (5 bases). This CDR3 region has 14 residues. The V end was cut by 3 bases, the J end by 6 bases, with 12 bases between. Germline V CDR1 and CDR2: SGDLS, YYNGEE.

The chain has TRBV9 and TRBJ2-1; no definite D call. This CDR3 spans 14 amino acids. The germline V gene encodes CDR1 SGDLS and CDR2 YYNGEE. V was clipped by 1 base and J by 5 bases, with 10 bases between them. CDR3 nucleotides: TGTGCCAGCAGCGTAAGAGCCTCGGACAATGAGCAGTTCTTC. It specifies CASSVRASDNEQFF.

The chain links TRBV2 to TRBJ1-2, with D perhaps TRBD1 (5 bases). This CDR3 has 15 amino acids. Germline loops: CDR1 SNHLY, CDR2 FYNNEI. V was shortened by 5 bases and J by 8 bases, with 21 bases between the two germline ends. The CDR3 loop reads CASSPLAGTRSGYTF. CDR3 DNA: TGTGCCAGCAGTCCACTTGCCGGGACTCGGTCGGGCTACACCTTC.

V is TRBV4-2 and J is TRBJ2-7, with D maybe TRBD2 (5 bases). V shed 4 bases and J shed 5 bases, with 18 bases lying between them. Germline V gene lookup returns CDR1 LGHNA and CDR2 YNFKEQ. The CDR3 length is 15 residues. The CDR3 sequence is CASSPKDGIGNEQYF. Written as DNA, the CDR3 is TGTGCCAGCAGCCCGAAGGACGGGATTGGGAACGAGCAGTACTTC.

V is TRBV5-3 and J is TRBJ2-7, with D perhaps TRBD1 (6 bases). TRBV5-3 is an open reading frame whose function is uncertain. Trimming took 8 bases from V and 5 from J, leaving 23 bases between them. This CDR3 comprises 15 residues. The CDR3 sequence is CASRWYGGAVNEQYF. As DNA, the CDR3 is TGTGCCAGCCGATGGTATGGGGGCGCGGTGAACGAGCAGTACTTC.

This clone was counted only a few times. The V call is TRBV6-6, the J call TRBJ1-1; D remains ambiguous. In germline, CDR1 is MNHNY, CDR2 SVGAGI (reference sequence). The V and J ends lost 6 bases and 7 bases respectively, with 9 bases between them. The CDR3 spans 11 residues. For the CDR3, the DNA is TGTGCCAGCAGCCAGGACGGTGAAGCTTTCTTT. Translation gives CASSQDGEAFF.

The CDR3 protein is CASSWPGGDTQYF. The CDR3, as DNA: TGCGCCAGCAGCTGGCCCGGAGGAGATACGCAGTATTTT. This chain connects TRBV5-1 to TRBJ2-3; perhaps TRBD2 as D (5 bases). The V gene's germline CDR1 is SGHRS and CDR2 YFSETQ. V was pared by 3 bases and J by 5 bases, with 10 bases between. This CDR3 has 13 residues.

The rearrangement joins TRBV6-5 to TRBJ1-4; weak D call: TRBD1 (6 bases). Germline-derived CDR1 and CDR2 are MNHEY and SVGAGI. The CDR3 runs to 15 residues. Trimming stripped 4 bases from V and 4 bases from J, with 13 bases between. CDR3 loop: CASSLNRGSNEKLFF. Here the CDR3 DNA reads TGTGCCAGCAGTTTGAATAGGGGGAGTAATGAAAAACTGTTTTTT.

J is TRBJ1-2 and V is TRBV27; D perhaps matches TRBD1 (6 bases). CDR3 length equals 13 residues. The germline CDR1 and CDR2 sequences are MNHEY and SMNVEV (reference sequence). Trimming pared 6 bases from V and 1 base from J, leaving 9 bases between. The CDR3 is CASRDRLNYGYTF. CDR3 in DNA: TGTGCCAGCAGGGACAGACTTAACTATGGCTACACCTTC.

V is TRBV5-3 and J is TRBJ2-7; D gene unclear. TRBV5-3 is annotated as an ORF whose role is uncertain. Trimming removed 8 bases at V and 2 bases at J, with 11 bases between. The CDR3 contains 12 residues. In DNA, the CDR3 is TGTGCCAGCAGCATAACTACCTACGAGCAGTACTTC. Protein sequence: CASSITTYEQYF.

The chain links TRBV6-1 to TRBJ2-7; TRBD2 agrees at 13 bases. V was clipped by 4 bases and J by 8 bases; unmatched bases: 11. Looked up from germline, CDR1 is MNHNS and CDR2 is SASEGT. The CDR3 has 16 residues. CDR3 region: CASSGGTSGNLLKQYF. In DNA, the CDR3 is TGTGCCAGCAGTGGCGGGACTAGCGGGAACCTTTTGAAGCAGTACTTC.

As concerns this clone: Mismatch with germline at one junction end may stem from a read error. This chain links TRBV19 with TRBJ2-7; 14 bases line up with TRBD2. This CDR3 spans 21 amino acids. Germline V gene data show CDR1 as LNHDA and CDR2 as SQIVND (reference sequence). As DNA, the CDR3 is TGTGCCAGTAGGATAGGGACGACGGGACTAGCGGGAGTTTGGGGTGGCTACGAGCAGTACTTC. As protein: CASRIGTTGLAGVWGGYEQYF.

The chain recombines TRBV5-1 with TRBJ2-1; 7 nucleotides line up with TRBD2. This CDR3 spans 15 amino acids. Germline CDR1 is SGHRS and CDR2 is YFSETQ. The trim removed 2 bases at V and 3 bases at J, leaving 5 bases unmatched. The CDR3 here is CASSFSAGVYNEQFF. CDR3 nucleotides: TGCGCCAGCAGCTTTAGCGCGGGAGTCTACAATGAGCAGTTCTTC.

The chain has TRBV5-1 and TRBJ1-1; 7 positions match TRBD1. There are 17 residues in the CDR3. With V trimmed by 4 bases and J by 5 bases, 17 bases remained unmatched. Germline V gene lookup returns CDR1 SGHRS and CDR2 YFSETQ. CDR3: CASSHARGQAERTEAFF. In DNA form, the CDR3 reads TGCGCCAGCAGCCACGCCCGTGGACAGGCGGAGAGAACTGAAGCTTTCTTT.